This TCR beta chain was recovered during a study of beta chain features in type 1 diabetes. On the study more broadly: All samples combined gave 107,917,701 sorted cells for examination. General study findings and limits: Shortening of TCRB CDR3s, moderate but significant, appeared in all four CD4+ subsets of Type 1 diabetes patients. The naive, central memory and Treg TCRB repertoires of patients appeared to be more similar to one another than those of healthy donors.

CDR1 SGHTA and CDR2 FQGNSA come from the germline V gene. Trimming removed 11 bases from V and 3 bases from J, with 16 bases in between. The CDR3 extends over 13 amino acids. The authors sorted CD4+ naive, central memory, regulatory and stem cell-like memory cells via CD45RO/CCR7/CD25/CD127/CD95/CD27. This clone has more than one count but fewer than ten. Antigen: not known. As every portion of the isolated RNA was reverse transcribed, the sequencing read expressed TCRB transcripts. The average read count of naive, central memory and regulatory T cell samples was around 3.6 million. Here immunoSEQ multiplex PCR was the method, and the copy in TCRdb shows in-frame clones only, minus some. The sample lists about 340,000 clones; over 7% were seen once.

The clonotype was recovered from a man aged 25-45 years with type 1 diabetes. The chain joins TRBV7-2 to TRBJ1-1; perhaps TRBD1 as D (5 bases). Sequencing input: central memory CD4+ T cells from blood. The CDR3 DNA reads TGTGCCTTAGGGAGGGACCAGGACACTGAAGCTTTCTTT. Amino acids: CALGRDQDTEAFF.